The clone carrying this T cell receptor beta chain was detected many times. RNA transcripts yielded amplified TCR beta CDR3 regions. In the first round, RT-PCR was carried out with HTBI primers, and a multiplex PCR formed the second round. TCRdb itself ran the multiplex PCR reads through MiXCR, one entry per CDR3 protein. The sample lists nearly 400,000 distinct CDR3 sequences; around 20% were seen once. The CDR3 length is 15 residues. J gave up 7 bases and V 5 bases, and 6 bases lay outside the gene matches. The germline V gene encodes CDR1 MDHEN and CDR2 SYDVKM. These data are taken from a study of Graves' ophthalmopathy and Graves' hyperthyroidism.

The clonotype originates from a young woman with Graves' ophthalmopathy. Sequenced: peripheral blood. V is TRBV28 and J is TRBJ1-6; TRBD1 aligns across 9 bases. This CDR3 reads CASSTRQGGNSPLHF. The CDR3 nucleotides are TGTGCCAGCAGTACAAGACAGGGGGGCAATTCACCCCTCCACTTT.